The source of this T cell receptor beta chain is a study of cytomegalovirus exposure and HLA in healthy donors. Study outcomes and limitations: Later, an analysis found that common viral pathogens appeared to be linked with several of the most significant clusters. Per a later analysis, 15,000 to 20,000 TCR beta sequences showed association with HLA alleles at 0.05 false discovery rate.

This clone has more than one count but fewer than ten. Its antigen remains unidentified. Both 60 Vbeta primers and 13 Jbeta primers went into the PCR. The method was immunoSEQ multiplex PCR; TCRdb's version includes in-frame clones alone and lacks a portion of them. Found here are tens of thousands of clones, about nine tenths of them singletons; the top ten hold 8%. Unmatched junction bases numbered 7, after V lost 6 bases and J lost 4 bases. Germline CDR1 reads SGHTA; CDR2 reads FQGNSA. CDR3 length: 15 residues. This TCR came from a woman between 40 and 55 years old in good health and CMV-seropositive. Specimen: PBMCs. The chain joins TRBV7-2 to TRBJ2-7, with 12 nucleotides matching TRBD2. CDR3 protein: CASSSSGGAQYEQYF. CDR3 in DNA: TGTGCCAGCAGTTCTAGCGGGGGGGCACAGTACGAGCAGTACTTC.